What follows are 17 T cell receptor beta chains derived from one specimen sequenced in a study of a mutant IDH1 vaccine in newly diagnosed glioma. Time point denoted: baseline, week 1 (first vaccination visit). Specified treatment: pre-vaccination baseline after standard-of-care therapy. Sequencing used immunoSEQ multiplex PCR; TCRdb keeps in-frame clones, though not all of them. The sample has tens of thousands of clones; more than 65% are singletons. The sequencing here drew on PBMCs, taken from a glioma patient treated with radiotherapy, temozolomide or both. Source of these receptors: a man aged 50-60 years with glioma.

The V call is TRBV7-8, the J call TRBJ2-1, with 9 bases identical to TRBD2. With V trimmed by 5 bases and J by 8 bases, 7 bases remained unmatched. The length of the CDR3 is 14 residues. Germline V lookup: CDR1 SGHVS, CDR2 FQNEAQ. DNA for the CDR3: TGTGCCAGCAGCCCGCGGGAGGGGGCACATGAGCAGTTCTTC. Amino acid sequence: CASSPREGAHEQFF.

V gene TRBV5-1 combines with J gene TRBJ1-1; the match to TRBD1 covers 7 bases. Losses at the gene ends were 4 bases for V and 0 bases for J; bases not matched to a gene: 6. The CDR3 spans 15 residues. In germline, CDR1 is SGHRS, CDR2 YFSETQ. The DNA of the CDR3 is TGCGCCAGCAGCGGAACGACAGGGATGAACACTGAAGCTTTCTTT. Protein: CASSGTTGMNTEAFF.

This sequence joins TRBV10-3 and TRBJ1-2; possibly TRBD1 for D (6 bases). Trimming left V 7 bases short and J 3 bases short, with 21 bases between. Germline V gene sequence: CDR1 ENHRY, CDR2 SYGVKD. CDR3 size: 16 residues. CDR3 in amino acids: CAIKGGLGGQDYGYTF. As DNA, the CDR3 is TGTGCCATCAAGGGTGGTTTGGGGGGGCAAGACTATGGCTACACCTTC.

In this sample, this clone turned up a few times. The chain employs TRBV18 and TRBJ1-4; D not resolved. The germline V gene encodes CDR1 KGHSH and CDR2 LQKENI. The CDR3 contains 16 residues. V was clipped by 2 bases and J by 3 bases, with 13 bases between them. The CDR3 bases are TGTGCCAGCTCACCAAACGGCCCTGGGGCTAATGAAAAACTGTTTTTT. This codes for CASSPNGPGANEKLFF.

This rearrangement joins TRBV7-2 to TRBJ1-1; D remains ambiguous. The CDR3 spans 13 residues. V lost 4 bases and J 7 bases, leaving 13 bases between the germline ends. Germline-derived CDR1 and CDR2 are SGHTA and FQGNSA. Here the CDR3 reads CASSSHRGLEAFF. CDR3 DNA: TGTGCCAGCAGCTCTCACCGAGGCCTTGAAGCTTTCTTT.

V usage is TRBV5-1 and J usage is TRBJ2-2, with 8 bases lining up with TRBD1. The J segment lost 4 bases and the V segment lost 3 bases, leaving 8 bases of the junction unmatched. This CDR3 is built from 16 residues. Germline V gene sequence: CDR1 SGHRS, CDR2 YFSETQ. The CDR3 here is CASSSRTGLSTGELFF. DNA for the CDR3: TGCGCCAGCAGCTCGCGGACAGGGTTGAGCACCGGGGAGCTGTTTTTT.

There are a few counts of this clone. The genes are TRBV25-1 and TRBJ1-4; TRBD1 might be the D (6 bases). The length of the CDR3 is 15 residues. V was pared by 2 bases and J by 8 bases, with 15 bases between. From germline, CDR1 is MGHDK and CDR2 SYGVNS. The DNA for the CDR3 is TGTGCCAGCAGTGAACCAGGGGTTTTTGTAGAAAAACTGTTTTTT. It specifies CASSEPGVFVEKLFF.

Only a few counts were recorded for this clone. The chain recombines TRBV7-3 with TRBJ1-1; D possibly corresponds to TRBD1 (6 bases). Germline V gene sequence: CDR1 SGHTA, CDR2 FQGTGA. Trimming cost V 0 bases and J 5 bases, with 10 bases left between them. The length of the CDR3 is 14 residues. CDR3 residues: CASSLTGARTEAFF. The CDR3 nucleotides read TGTGCCAGCAGCTTAACGGGGGCGAGGACTGAAGCTTTCTTT.

This clone was picked up a small number of times. V usage is TRBV4-1 and J usage is TRBJ2-3, with TRBD2 matching 12 bases. This CDR3 is 16 amino acids long. Germline loops: CDR1 MGHRA, CDR2 YSYEKL. Trimming cost V 1 base and J 4 bases; bases outside gene matches: 3. The CDR3 coding sequence is TGCGCCAGCAGCCAAGGACCTAGCGGGGGGGCAGATACGCAGTATTTT. As protein: CASSQGPSGGADTQYF.

J is TRBJ1-2 and V is TRBV6-5; D is uncertain. The germline V and J ends were trimmed by 7 bases and 4 bases, with 10 bases remaining between them. Germline-derived CDR1 and CDR2 are MNHEY and SVGAGI. The CDR3 is 12 amino acids. The CDR3 DNA is TGTGCCAGCACCGAAATAGGCTATGGCTACACCTTC. This encodes CASTEIGYGYTF.

The chain employs TRBV9 and TRBJ2-1, with D perhaps matching TRBD1 or TRBD2 (5 bases each). The length of the CDR3 is 15 residues. Deletions cut 0 bases from V and 2 bases from J, with 9 bases between. Germline V gene data show CDR1 as SGDLS and CDR2 as YYNGEE. CDR3 DNA sequence: TGTGCCAGCAGCGTAGGGGGGACGACCTACAATGAGCAGTTCTTC. This sequence encodes CASSVGGTTYNEQFF.

This clone was counted a few times. The CDR3 is CSASVGVGYTF. The CDR3 DNA is TGCAGTGCTAGCGTCGGGGTCGGCTACACCTTC. The chain uses TRBV20-1 and TRBJ1-2; no clear D gene. Germline lookup yields CDR1 DFQATT and CDR2 SNEGSKA (reference sequence). CDR3 length: 11 residues. V lost 3 bases, J lost 8 bases, and 10 bases lay in between.

This chain links TRBV30 with TRBJ1-6, with 7 bases lining up with TRBD1. V shed 2 bases and J 9 bases; nucleotides not matched to a gene: 7. The length of the CDR3 is 14 residues. Germline V gives CDR1 GTSNPN, CDR2 SVGIG (reference sequence). CDR3 residues: CAWSLGTEGSPLHF. CDR3 coding DNA: TGTGCCTGGAGTCTAGGGACAGAGGGTTCACCCCTCCACTTT.

The chain has TRBV9 and TRBJ1-5; D is uncertain. Trimming removed 4 bases at V and 3 bases at J, with 11 bases between. The CDR3 contains 14 residues. The germline V gene has CDR1 SGDLS and CDR2 YYNGEE. CDR3: CASSPSPDNQPQHF. CDR3 coding DNA: TGTGCCAGCAGCCCAAGCCCCGACAATCAGCCCCAGCATTTT.

The chain recombines TRBV5-1 with TRBJ1-1, with D maybe TRBD1 (6 bases). Deletions cut 4 bases from V and 0 bases from J, with 13 bases between. The CDR3 loop spans 15 amino acids. CDR1 and CDR2 (germline): SGHRS, YFSETQ. CDR3 nucleotides: TGCGCCAGCAGCAATACAGGGTCTATGAACACTGAAGCTTTCTTT. Its translation: CASSNTGSMNTEAFF.

V gene TRBV27 combines with J gene TRBJ1-2, with D perhaps matching TRBD1 (5 bases). Germline values: CDR1 MNHEY, CDR2 SMNVEV (reference sequence). The CDR3 is 16 residues long. Trimming took off 4 bases at V and 7 bases at J, with 22 bases between the two ends. CDR3 region: CASSSFSRATEGGYTF. CDR3 bases: TGTGCCAGCAGTTCTTTCAGCAGGGCCACAGAAGGTGGCTACACCTTC.

The gene calls are TRBV28 and TRBJ1-5; D is ambiguous. The germline V gene encodes CDR1 MDHEN and CDR2 SYDVKM. V lost 6 bases, J lost 0 bases, and 9 bases lay in between. The CDR3 consists of 14 residues. CDR3 region: CASRIPSSNQPQHF. The DNA for the CDR3 is TGTGCCAGCAGGATTCCAAGTAGCAATCAGCCCCAGCATTTT.